This T cell receptor beta chain was captured in a study of T cells in localized non-small cell lung cancer. Study-wide results and limits: Since sequencing was restricted to only one region of the tumor, intratumor heterogeneity remains a possibility.

The repertoire was sequenced with immunoSEQ multiplex PCR; TCRdb's copy has only in-frame clones and lacks some. The profile shows fewer than 40,000 clones, roughly 87% of them singletons. After removal of 2 bases from V and 3 bases from J, the junction contained 0 bases not matched to a gene. There are 14 residues in the CDR3. In germline, CDR1 is SGHAT, CDR2 FQNNGV. Details on this clone: The target antigen is unknown.

The clonotype originates from a man aged 35 to 70 with stage III lung adenocarcinoma. Sequenced here: peripheral blood mononuclear cells, sampled before any cancer treatment. V and J are TRBV11-2 and TRBJ2-7; TRBD2 matches 11 bases. The CDR3 coding sequence is TGTGCCAGCAGCTTACTAGCGGGGGGCTACGAGCAGTACTTC. This codes for CASSLLAGGYEQYF.